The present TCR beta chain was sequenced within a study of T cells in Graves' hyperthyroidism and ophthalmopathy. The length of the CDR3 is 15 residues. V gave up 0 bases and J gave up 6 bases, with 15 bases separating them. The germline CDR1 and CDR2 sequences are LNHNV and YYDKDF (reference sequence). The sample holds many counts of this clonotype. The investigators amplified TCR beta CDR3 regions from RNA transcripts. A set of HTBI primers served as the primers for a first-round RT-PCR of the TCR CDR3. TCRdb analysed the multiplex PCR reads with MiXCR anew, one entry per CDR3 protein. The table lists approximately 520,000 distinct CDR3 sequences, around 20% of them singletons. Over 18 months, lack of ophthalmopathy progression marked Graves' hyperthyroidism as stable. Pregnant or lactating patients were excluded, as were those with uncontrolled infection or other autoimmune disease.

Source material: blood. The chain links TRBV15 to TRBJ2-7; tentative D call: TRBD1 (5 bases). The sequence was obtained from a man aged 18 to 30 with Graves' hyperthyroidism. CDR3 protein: CATSRDYDSASEQYF. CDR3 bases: TGTGCCACCAGCAGAGATTACGACAGTGCGTCCGAGCAGTACTTC.